The 26 T cell receptor beta chains reported below all come from one sample, sequenced in a study of T-cell reconstitution after alpha-beta-depleted transplantation in children. As it was prepared, the TCRbeta library received unique molecular identifiers. Each CDR3 protein gets one entry after TCRdb re-called the PCR reads with MiXCR. This table has 200,000 to 250,000 distinct CDR3 sequences, around 12% appearing once. The sample in question was PBMCs from the stem cell graft donor, obtained from the stem cell graft. The receptors shown here come from a human donor who donated a stem cell graft to a child with acute lymphoblastic leukemia.

The chain recombines TRBV7-2 with TRBJ2-7; the match to TRBD1 covers 12 bases. The CDR3 has 14 amino acids. Germline CDR1 reads SGHTA; CDR2 reads FQGNSA. Losses at the gene ends were 7 bases for V and 5 bases for J; bases not matched to a gene: 6. CDR3: CASTRDRGPDEQYF. CDR3 DNA sequence: TGTGCCAGCACCAGGGACAGGGGGCCCGACGAGCAGTACTTC.

The chain recombines TRBV9 with TRBJ2-2, with TRBD1 identical over 10 bases. Trimming at V came to 3 bases and at J to 5 bases, leaving 7 bases not matched to a gene. Looked up from germline, CDR1 is SGDLS and CDR2 is YYNGEE. The CDR3 contains 16 residues. CDR3 nucleotides: TGTGCCAGCAGCGAACACCCGGGACAGGGGACCGGGGAGCTGTTTTTT. Protein: CASSEHPGQGTGELFF.

The gene calls are TRBV6-2 or TRBV6-3 and TRBJ2-7; 10 bases are shared with TRBD1. Germline values: CDR1 MNHEY, CDR2 SVGEGT. Trimming cost V 6 bases and J 0 bases; bases outside gene matches: 5. The length of the CDR3 is 15 residues. The CDR3: CASSQDRGSSYEQYF. The CDR3, as DNA: TGTGCCAGCAGCCAGGACAGGGGGAGCTCCTACGAGCAGTACTTC.

This clonotype was detected ten times or more. The chain couples TRBV6-2 or TRBV6-3 to TRBJ2-5; weak D call: TRBD2 (5 bases). This CDR3 is built from 17 residues. Trimming took 5 bases from V and 1 from J, leaving 20 bases between them. The germline V gene encodes CDR1 MNHEY and CDR2 SVGEGT. CDR3 sequence reads: CASSTPSVGRSQETQYF. CDR3 nucleotide sequence: TGTGCCAGCAGTACACCCTCGGTAGGGAGAAGCCAAGAGACCCAGTACTTC.

This clonotype was counted ten times or more. The chain recombines TRBV6-2 or TRBV6-3 with TRBJ2-7; TRBD1 aligns across 8 bases. Germline lookup yields CDR1 MNHEY and CDR2 SVGEGT. Losses at the gene ends were 0 bases for V and 0 bases for J; bases not matched to a gene: 4. This CDR3 has 16 amino acids. In DNA form, the CDR3 reads TGTGCCAGCAGTTACTCGAGGGGACAGGTCTCCTACGAGCAGTACTTC. Its translation: CASSYSRGQVSYEQYF.

This clonotype appeared many times. The J gene is TRBJ2-7, the V gene TRBV28; 8 bases line up with TRBD1. The junction had 5 bases not matched to a gene; V was cut back by 7 bases and J by 6 bases. Germline values: CDR1 MDHEN, CDR2 SYDVKM. CDR3 length: 12 amino acids. The CDR3 nucleotides read TGTGCCAGCAATATCGACAGGGGCGAGCAGTACTTC. As protein: CASNIDRGEQYF.

Concerning this clonotype itself: This may stem from a read error, because a much larger clone lies one nucleotide away. This chain joins TRBV5-1 and TRBJ2-1, with D perhaps given as TRBD1 or TRBD2 (5 bases each). Trimming took off 4 bases at V and 12 bases at J, with 17 bases between the two ends. CDR1 is SGHRS, CDR2 YFSETQ, per germline. The CDR3 has 13 residues. The CDR3 nucleotides are TGCGCCAGCAGCGGGGGACCCAGCGATGCGCAGTTCTTC. Its translation: CASSGGPSDAQFF.

Only a few counts were recorded for this clonotype. The chain uses TRBV5-4 and TRBJ2-5; the D is unclear. Germline assignment: CDR1 SGHNT and CDR2 YYREEE (reference sequence). There are 12 residues in the CDR3. Trimming cost V 4 bases and J 4 bases, with 8 bases left between them. In DNA form, the CDR3 reads TGTGCCAGCAGCCGGGCTTTAGAGACCCAGTACTTC. Translated: CASSRALETQYF.

This clonotype was detected ten times or more. The chain is built from TRBV7-2 and TRBJ2-7; D possibly corresponds to TRBD1 (6 bases). CDR1 and CDR2 (germline): SGHTA, FQGNSA. The germline V and J ends were trimmed by 7 bases and 0 bases, with 16 bases remaining between them. The CDR3 runs to 15 residues. This CDR3 is CASTSGAGPSYEQYF. CDR3 coding DNA: TGTGCCAGCACCTCAGGGGCAGGCCCCTCCTACGAGCAGTACTTC.

This clonotype showed up many times. The chain recombines TRBV29-1 with TRBJ1-6; no definite D call. CDR3 length: 13 amino acids. CDR1 and CDR2 (germline): SQVTM, ANQGSEA. V was cut by 4 bases and J by 7 bases, with 11 bases left in between. The CDR3 bases are TGCAGCGTTGCCCGTGAGACCAATTCACCCCTCCACTTT. Its translation: CSVARETNSPLHF.

This clonotype was observed many times. The CDR3 region is CSASLGAGQTEAFF. The CDR3 region has the DNA TGCAGTGCTAGTCTCGGTGCAGGGCAGACTGAAGCTTTCTTT. The chain has TRBV20-1 and TRBJ1-1; TRBD1 is a possible D gene (5 bases). Germline V gene sequence: CDR1 DFQATT, CDR2 SNEGSKA (reference sequence). Trimming shortened V by 3 bases and J by 5 bases, and 16 bases separated the two germline ends. This CDR3 spans 14 amino acids.

This chain connects TRBV11-2 to TRBJ1-1; D is ambiguous. The CDR3 loop spans 12 amino acids. Trimming shortened V by 2 bases and J by 7 bases, and 8 bases separated the two germline ends. Germline V gene lookup returns CDR1 SGHAT and CDR2 FQNNGV. The CDR3 nucleotides are TGTGCCAGCAGCTTAAGGAGGGTTGAAGCTTTCTTT. This encodes CASSLRRVEAFF.

This clonotype was observed at least ten times. This chain links TRBV5-1 with TRBJ2-2; either TRBD1 or TRBD2 may supply D (5 bases each). The CDR3 sequence is 16 residues long. Germline V gene data show CDR1 as SGHRS and CDR2 as YFSETQ. Trimming took off 4 bases at V and 0 bases at J, with 13 bases between the two ends. CDR3 region: CASSLGTYANTGELFF. CDR3 in DNA: TGCGCCAGCAGCCTGGGGACGTACGCGAACACCGGGGAGCTGTTTTTT.

This clonotype was detected ten times or more. This rearrangement joins TRBV5-1 to TRBJ2-7; 8 nucleotides agree with TRBD2. V dropped 3 bases and J dropped 0; count of bases not matched to a gene: 5. The CDR3 runs 15 residues. Germline-derived CDR1 and CDR2 are SGHRS and YFSETQ. The CDR3 DNA reads TGCGCCAGCAGCTCAGGAGCGGGGGTCTCCTACGAGCAGTACTTC. Residues: CASSSGAGVSYEQYF. The full variable domain, completed using reference TRBV5-1 and TRBJ2-7, is KAGVTQTPRYLIKTRGQQVTLSCSPISGHRSVSWYQQTPGQGLQFLFEYFSETQRNKGNFPGRFSGRQFSNSRSEMNVSTLELGDSALYLCASSSGAGVSYEQYFGPGTRLTVT.

This clonotype has a count of ten or more. This chain links TRBV12-3 or TRBV12-4 with TRBJ2-3; TRBD1 is a possible D gene (6 bases). This CDR3 has 16 residues. Trimming removed 7 bases from V and 2 bases from J, with 19 bases in between. The CDR3 DNA sequence: TGTGCCAGCAACCCAGAAGGGGCAGGGGACACAGATACGCAGTATTTT. Its translation: CASNPEGAGDTDTQYF.

Ten or more counts support this clonotype. The V and J genes are TRBV6-2 or TRBV6-3 and TRBJ2-1, with TRBD1 identical over 7 bases. The germline V gene encodes CDR1 MNHEY and CDR2 SVGEGT. The junction had 8 bases not matched to a gene; V was cut back by 5 bases and J by 4 bases. The CDR3 is 15 residues long. The CDR3 DNA follows: TGTGCCAGCAGTCCCCGGGACAGAAGATACAATGAGCAGTTCTTC. It yields the protein CASSPRDRRYNEQFF.

This clonotype was detected many times. CDR3 sequence (DNA): TGCAGTGCTAGAGCGGTGGACAGGGGGTGGTACGAGCAGTACTTC. Amino acid sequence: CSARAVDRGWYEQYF. V and J are TRBV20-1 and TRBJ2-7; 10 bases map to TRBD1. The length of the CDR3 is 15 residues. The V gene end was trimmed by 1 base and the J gene end by 4 bases; junction bases not matched to a gene: 7. CDR1 and CDR2 from the germline V gene are DFQATT and SNEGSKA (reference sequence).

In its sample, this clonotype was seen many times. This chain uses TRBV5-1 with TRBJ1-4; 9 bases match TRBD1. The trim removed 4 bases at V and 8 bases at J, leaving 6 bases unmatched. CDR1 is SGHRS and CDR2 is YFSETQ in the germline V gene. The CDR3 is made up of 14 amino acids. The CDR3: CASSPTGQGEKLFF. For the CDR3, the DNA is TGCGCCAGCAGCCCGACCGGACAGGGGGAAAAACTGTTTTTT.

This clonotype was detected many times. The rearrangement joins TRBV27 to TRBJ1-5; 7 positions agree with TRBD1. After removal of 5 bases from V and 2 bases from J, the junction contained 3 bases not matched to a gene. Germline V gives CDR1 MNHEY, CDR2 SMNVEV (reference sequence). The CDR3 consists of 14 residues. The chain's CDR3 is CASSADRGNQPQHF. The CDR3 bases are TGTGCCAGCAGTGCCGACAGGGGCAATCAGCCCCAGCATTTT.

Of note for this clonotype: A much larger clone is a single base away; this may be a read error. V is TRBV15 and J is TRBJ1-5, with 7 bases identical to TRBD1. This CDR3 contains 15 residues. V dropped 1 base and J dropped 5; count of bases not matched to a gene: 5. The germline V gene has CDR1 LNHNV and CDR2 YYDKDF (reference sequence). The CDR3 DNA follows: TGTGCCACCAGCAGAGGGGGGGACAGCGATCAGCCCCAGCATTTT. Encoded protein: CATSRGGDSDQPQHF.

The sample holds many counts of this clonotype. CDR3 amino acids: CASSLALGGYQETQYF. In DNA form, the CDR3 reads TGTGCCAGCAGTTTAGCTCTTGGGGGTTACCAAGAGACCCAGTACTTC. The rearrangement links TRBV28 to TRBJ2-5; either TRBD1 or TRBD2 may fit D (5 bases each). The CDR3 sequence is 16 residues long. V was shortened by 2 bases and J by 0 bases, with 13 bases between the two germline ends. Looked up from germline, CDR1 is MDHEN and CDR2 is SYDVKM. The full variable domain, rest sourced from reference TRBV28 and TRBJ2-5, is DVKVTQSSRYLVKRTGEKVFLECVQDMDHENMFWYRQDPGLGLRLIYFSYDVKMKEKGDIPEGYSVSREKKERFSLILESASTNQTSMYLCASSLALGGYQETQYFGPGTRLLVL.

This clonotype was recorded at least ten times. The chain links TRBV20-1 to TRBJ2-3; 12 nucleotides align to TRBD2. J was trimmed by 4 bases and V by 4 bases; bases with no gene match: 6. CDR1 DFQATT and CDR2 SNEGSKA come from the germline V gene (reference sequence). The CDR3 is 15 amino acids. The CDR3 loop is CSAIRTSGVPDTQYF. The CDR3 nucleotides read TGCAGTGCTATTCGGACTAGCGGGGTGCCAGATACGCAGTATTTT.

This clonotype was detected many times. The chain couples TRBV7-2 to TRBJ2-7; 9 bases are a match to TRBD2. V lost 3 bases and J lost 0; bases outside the gene matches: 6. The CDR3 is 16 amino acids. Germline CDR1 and CDR2: SGHTA and FQGNSA. Here the CDR3 DNA reads TGTGCCAGCAGCTTCCCTCTAGCGGGAATCTCCTACGAGCAGTACTTC. Protein product: CASSFPLAGISYEQYF.

This clonotype was recorded many times. This chain connects TRBV6-1 to TRBJ2-1, with 7 nucleotides matching TRBD2. V was clipped by 2 bases and J by 4 bases; unmatched bases: 5. The CDR3 length is 15 residues. Germline values: CDR1 MNHNS, CDR2 SASEGT. CDR3: CASSETAGDYNEQFF. CDR3 bases: TGTGCCAGCAGTGAAACGGCGGGGGATTACAATGAGCAGTTCTTC.

This clonotype showed up many times. V gene TRBV5-1 combines with J gene TRBJ2-1; weak D call: TRBD1 (6 bases). Germline values: CDR1 SGHRS, CDR2 YFSETQ. V lost 0 bases and J lost 0, with 10 bases in between. This CDR3 has 16 residues. DNA of the CDR3: TGCGCCAGCAGCTTGGGACAGGTGAGCTCCTACAATGAGCAGTTCTTC. Translating it yields CASSLGQVSSYNEQFF. Variable domain in full (rest from reference TRBV5-1 and TRBJ2-1): KAGVTQTPRYLIKTRGQQVTLSCSPISGHRSVSWYQQTPGQGLQFLFEYFSETQRNKGNFPGRFSGRQFSNSRSEMNVSTLELGDSALYLCASSLGQVSSYNEQFFGPGTRLTVL.

This clonotype was observed at least ten times. This chain uses TRBV29-1 with TRBJ1-1, with D uncertain. The CDR3 runs to 12 residues. Germline values: CDR1 SQVTM, CDR2 ANQGSEA. The ends were cut back, 2 bases at V and 5 bases at J, with 9 bases in the middle. The CDR3 region has the DNA TGCAGCGTTGAAAGTGGATGGACTGAAGCTTTCTTT. Its translation is CSVESGWTEAFF.